The T cell receptor beta chain under discussion was sequenced for a study of shared clonotypes between healthy human individuals (dated by TCRdb to the early 2020s). Regarding the research as a whole: The cohort comprised two women and a few men aged 18 to 49 years. Between about 0.8 and 9.5 billion PBMCs per donor were obtained by leukapheresis. Different laboratories and diverse techniques were used to prepare libraries and sequence TCR repertoires, to increase sequencing depth and limit assay-specific biases. For each donor, three plates each were used for CD4 naive and CD4 memory, two plates were used for CD8 naive, and one plate was used for CD8 memory. The study deeply sequenced blood TCR repertoires of about five healthy adults to estimate repertoire size and the extent of clonotype sharing between individuals. Study-wide findings and limitations: Because the study included only a small number of donors, the genetic and exposure-history diversity represented was limited. Sampling was restricted to blood, and TCR repertoires in tissue are likely to differ from TCR repertoires in blood. Naive subsets generally had larger estimated clonotype richness than memory subsets did. Sharing across several donors was observed for roughly 5% of naive CD4, less than 4% of naive CD8, 2% to 2.5% of memory CD4, and about 0.38% of memory CD8 clonotypes. Even with the large sequencing depth, rarefaction of the sorted-subset datasets indicated that sequencing was incomplete. Compared with non-shared clonotypes, the clonotypes found in all four sorted-subset donors had higher generation probabilities. Pairwise subsampling led to the expectation that sequencing depth would affect the degree of clonotype sharing among donors.

Notes on this clone: Its antigen is not yet known. No base-level quality is on record; no much larger clone is a single base apart.

The CDR3 starts with the cysteine, ends with the phenylalanine, and has 14 residues. The retained sequence is limited to the CDR3, 42 bases, with the frame set at the first base. Cut back by 2 bases and 5 bases, the V and J ends lie 12 bases apart. From the germline V gene, CDR1 is MNHNS and CDR2 is SASEGT. Donors were healthy HIV-negative adults with no recently reported acute infections or vaccinations. Every donor was a Caucasian adult living in Nashville, Tennessee, USA. CD4+ T cells were enriched by magnetic negative selection, after which naive cells were positively selected on CD45RA and the negative fraction was taken as the memory subset. After blood collection by leukapheresis, PBMCs were isolated using Ficoll-Histopaque density gradient centrifugation and then cryopreserved in the vapor phase of liquid nitrogen. Analytical flow cytometry was used to check the purity and quantity of every magnetically sorted T cell population. Genomic DNA was isolated from every sorted fraction and measured by UV absorbance on a Nanodrop 2000c.

Using the deep immunoSEQ assay, TCR CDR3 regions were amplified from genomic DNA by multiplex PCR. Extracted genomic DNA from each cell subset was spread evenly across all wells of several immunoSEQ 96-well plates, with each plate serving as a replicate. For sorted subsets, approximately 200 ng of genomic DNA, equivalent to some 33,000 T cell genomes, went into each replicate PCR. Purified libraries were quantified with a Qubit 3.0 fluorometer, sized on a Bioanalyzer 2100, and re-quantified with the KAPA Library Quantification kit. Each immunoSEQ 96-well plate was sequenced on its own single-read 150-cycle Illumina NextSeq 550 flow cell. Per the original workflow: Because the immunoSEQ output held only junctional sequences and lacked quality scores, the filtering could not match the filtering applied to full-length reads. Sequences were annotated with PyIR, a Python wrapper for IgBLAST v1.9, using IMGT germline references to assign V/J genes and CDR3. Reads were removed for weak V/J assignments (E-value above 1e-6), missing CDR3, stop codons, out-of-frame junctions, or ambiguous translated residues. V3J clonotypes were defined by identical inferred V gene, J gene, and CDR3 amino acid sequence. To compute the percentage overlap between repertoires, the number of shared unique clonotypes was divided by the size of the smaller repertoire. Three approaches were used to assess repertoire richness: RTK rarefaction, the Chao1 estimator, and Recon v2.1 estimates of unobserved clonotypes. Generation probabilities for all TCRbeta clonotypes obtained by the gDNA method from a handful of donors were computed using OLGA. TCRdb stores this immuneACCESS table with in-frame sequences only. Part of the clones is absent; in the studies checked, under half of the shortfall reflects unresolved V genes, and no reason is known for the rest. The DNA was the basis for D and trimming; V, J and clone size are from that table. The sample table records under 650,000 clones; approximately 95% of these occur just once. The ten largest clones capture 0.055% to 0.075% of the sample.

Input material: naive CD4+ T cells sorted from blood. The cell subset or site label corresponds to: CD45RA+ positively selected. This sequence uses TRBV6-1 and TRBJ1-2, with TRBD1 as a weak D call on 6 bases. This TCR came from a woman aged 25 to 39 in good health. Read as DNA, the sequence is TGTGCCAGCAGTGAAAGGGGGGCAGAGTATGGCTACACCTTC. Translation gives CASSERGAEYGYTF.